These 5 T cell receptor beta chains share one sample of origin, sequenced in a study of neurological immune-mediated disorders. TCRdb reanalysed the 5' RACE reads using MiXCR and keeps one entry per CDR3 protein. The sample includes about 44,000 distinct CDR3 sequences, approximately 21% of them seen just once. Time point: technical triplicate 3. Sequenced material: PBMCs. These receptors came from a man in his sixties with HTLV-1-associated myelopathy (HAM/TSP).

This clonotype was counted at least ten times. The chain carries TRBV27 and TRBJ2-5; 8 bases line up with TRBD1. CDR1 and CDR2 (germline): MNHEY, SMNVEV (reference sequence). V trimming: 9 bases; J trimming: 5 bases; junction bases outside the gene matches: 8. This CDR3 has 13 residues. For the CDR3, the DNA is TGTGCCAGTACCCGGACAGGGCAGGAGACCCAGTACTTC. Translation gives CASTRTGQETQYF.

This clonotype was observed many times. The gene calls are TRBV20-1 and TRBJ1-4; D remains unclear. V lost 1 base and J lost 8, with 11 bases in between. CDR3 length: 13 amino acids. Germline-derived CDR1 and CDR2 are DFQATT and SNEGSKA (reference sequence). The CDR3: CSARVGMGEKLFF. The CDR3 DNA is TGCAGTGCTAGAGTGGGGATGGGAGAAAAACTGTTTTTT.

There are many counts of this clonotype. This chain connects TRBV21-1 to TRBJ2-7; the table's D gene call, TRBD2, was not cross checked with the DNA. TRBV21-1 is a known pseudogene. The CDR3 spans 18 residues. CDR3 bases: TGTGCCAGCAGCAAGGCCCCTGTCGGACTAGCGGGAGAATACGAGCAGTACTTC. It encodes CASSKAPVGLAGEYEQYF.

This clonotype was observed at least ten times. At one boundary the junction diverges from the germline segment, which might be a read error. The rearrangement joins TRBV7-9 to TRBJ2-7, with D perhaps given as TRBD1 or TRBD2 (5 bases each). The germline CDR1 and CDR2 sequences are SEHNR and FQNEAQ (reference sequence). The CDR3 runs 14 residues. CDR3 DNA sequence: TGTGCCAGCAGCCTAGCCCAGGGCCCGTCCGAGCAGTACTTC. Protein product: CASSLAQGPSEQYF.

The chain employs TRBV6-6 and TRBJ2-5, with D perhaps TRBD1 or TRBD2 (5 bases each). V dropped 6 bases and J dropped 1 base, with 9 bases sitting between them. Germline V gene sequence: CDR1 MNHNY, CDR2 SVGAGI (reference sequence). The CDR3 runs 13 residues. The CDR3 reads CASRWDGQETQYF. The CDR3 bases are TGTGCCAGCAGGTGGGACGGCCAAGAGACCCAGTACTTC.